Below are 23 T cell receptor beta chains sequenced from a single sample in a study of CD8 T cells in ankylosing spondylitis. TCRdb re-called the 5' RACE reads through MiXCR, storing one row per CDR3 protein. The sample includes a few hundred thousand distinct CDR3 sequences, more than 20% seen only once; the top ten take roughly 3.6%. Sequencing was done on a sample of blood, either unsorted or a sorted T cell fraction (not recorded which). The receptors here all came from a female donor with ankylosing spondylitis or in good health (not recorded which).

This clonotype was recorded at least ten times. The chain couples TRBV4-3 to TRBJ2-3; D is unresolved. This CDR3 has 8 residues. V was clipped by 10 bases and J by 5 bases, with 1 base between them. Germline V gene data show CDR1 as LGHNA and CDR2 as YSLEER. The CDR3 region has the DNA TGCGCCAAAGATACGCAGTATTTT. Translation gives CAKDTQYF.

Only a few counts were recorded for this clonotype. The J gene is TRBJ2-5, the V gene TRBV7-9, with D possibly TRBD1 on 5 matching bases. The CDR3 consists of 14 residues. V was cut by 6 bases and J by 4 bases, with 15 bases left in between. In germline, CDR1 is SEHNR, CDR2 FQNEAQ (reference sequence). The DNA for the CDR3 is TGTGCCAGCAGTATTCCCCTTGGGGCAGAGACCCAGTACTTC. Protein sequence: CASSIPLGAETQYF.

This clonotype was detected once. The gene calls are TRBV3-1 and TRBJ2-1; D gene ambiguous. CDR1 LGHDT and CDR2 YNNKEL come from the germline V gene (reference sequence). V was cut by 0 bases and J by 9 bases, with 15 bases left in between. The CDR3 length is 15 residues. CDR3 DNA sequence: TGTGCCAGCAGCCAAGATCAGACCCTACGCCCTGAGCAGTTCTTC. Encoded protein: CASSQDQTLRPEQFF.

V gene TRBV15 combines with J gene TRBJ2-1, with 10 bases lining up with TRBD1. The CDR3 length is 15 residues. Trimming removed 3 bases from V and 6 bases from J; junction bases left unmatched: 5. The germline gives CDR1 LNHNV, CDR2 YYDKDF (reference sequence). CDR3 coding DNA: TGTGCCACCAGCAGCCACCGGACAGGGGGCAATGAGCAGTTCTTC. Residues: CATSSHRTGGNEQFF.

J is TRBJ2-1 and V is TRBV7-3; 11 positions match TRBD2. The CDR3 spans 16 residues. V dropped 3 bases and J dropped 6; count of bases not matched to a gene: 7. Per germline, CDR1 SGHTA and CDR2 FQGTGA. This chain's CDR3 is CASSLLAGGQGNEQFF. As DNA, the CDR3 is TGTGCCAGCAGCTTGCTAGCGGGAGGCCAGGGCAATGAGCAGTTCTTC.

This clonotype was recorded a few times. The V gene is TRBV5-1, the J gene TRBJ2-5; 7 bases are shared with TRBD2. This CDR3 region has 13 residues. Germline values: CDR1 SGHRS, CDR2 YFSETQ. Trimming removed 7 bases from V and 4 bases from J; junction bases left unmatched: 7. The CDR3 loop is CASWEGVAETQYF. The CDR3 DNA reads TGCGCCAGCTGGGAGGGTGTGGCAGAGACCCAGTACTTC.

V gene TRBV19 combines with J gene TRBJ2-1; 13 bases map to TRBD2. V was pared by 5 bases and J by 2 bases, with 9 bases of the junction left unmatched. Germline V lookup: CDR1 LNHDA, CDR2 SQIVND (reference sequence). The CDR3 contains 18 residues. The CDR3 DNA reads TGTGCCAGTAGTCCGGAGACTAGCGGGAGGTACGCCTACAATGAGCAGTTCTTC. This sequence encodes CASSPETSGRYAYNEQFF.

This clonotype has ten or more counts. This chain connects TRBV29-1 to TRBJ2-2; TRBD2 aligns across 7 bases. The CDR3 covers 12 residues. V shed 6 bases and J 7 bases; nucleotides not matched to a gene: 5. Germline CDR1 is SQVTM and CDR2 is ANQGSEA. CDR3 region: CSVTGGSGELFF. As DNA, the CDR3 is TGCAGCGTCACCGGGGGGAGCGGGGAGCTGTTTTTT.

This chain connects TRBV20-1 to TRBJ2-7; a weak D match, TRBD2 (6 bases). CDR1 is DFQATT and CDR2 is SNEGSKA in the germline V gene (reference sequence). The germline V and J ends were trimmed by 3 bases and 3 bases, with 18 bases remaining between them. The length of the CDR3 is 15 residues. The DNA for the CDR3 is TGCAGTGCTAGCCCCCGGGCTAGCGCCGACTACGAGCAGTACTTC. Encoded protein: CSASPRASADYEQYF.

The rearrangement joins TRBV7-6 to TRBJ2-5, with TRBD2 matching 15 bases. Trimming removed 4 bases from V and 4 bases from J; junction bases left unmatched: 4. CDR1 SGHVS and CDR2 FNYEAQ come from the germline V gene. The CDR3 runs 16 residues. The CDR3 DNA reads TGTGCCAGCAGCTACGGACTAGCGGGAGGGGGAGAGACCCAGTACTTC. It is translated as CASSYGLAGGGETQYF.

The chain links TRBV6-1 to TRBJ2-2; D gene uncertain. The ends were cut back, 6 bases at V and 7 bases at J, with 15 bases in the middle. Germline lookup yields CDR1 MNHNS and CDR2 SASEGT. This CDR3 has 14 residues. The CDR3 nucleotides read TGTGCCAGCAGGGACGCCCCGAAGGTCGGGGAGCTGTTTTTT. It translates to CASRDAPKVGELFF.

This clonotype was observed a handful of times. This chain joins TRBV4-3 and TRBJ2-2, with D unresolved. CDR3 length: 15 amino acids. Germline loops: CDR1 LGHNA, CDR2 YSLEER. The ends were cut back, 0 bases at V and 2 bases at J, with 7 bases in the middle. CDR3: CASSQDGLNTGELFF. The CDR3 region has the DNA TGCGCCAGCAGCCAAGATGGGCTCAACACCGGGGAGCTGTTTTTT.

A few counts support this clonotype. This chain uses TRBV5-1 with TRBJ2-1, with TRBD2 matching 10 bases. CDR3 length: 16 residues. Per the germline V gene, CDR1 is SGHRS and CDR2 is YFSETQ. The V gene end was trimmed by 0 bases and the J gene end by 8 bases; junction bases not matched to a gene: 8. CDR3 sequence (DNA): TGCGCCAGCAGCTTGGATGCTAGCGGGAGAGTAGATGAGCAGTTCTTC. As protein: CASSLDASGRVDEQFF.

This clonotype was seen more than once but under ten times. The chain has TRBV3-1 and TRBJ2-6; 9 bases match TRBD1. V dropped 4 bases and J dropped 3; count of bases not matched to a gene: 7. The germline gives CDR1 LGHDT, CDR2 YNNKEL (reference sequence). This CDR3 comprises 17 residues. The CDR3 protein is CASSRRTGGVGANVLTF. The CDR3 nucleotides are TGTGCCAGCAGCCGACGCACAGGGGGCGTTGGGGCCAACGTCCTGACTTTC.

CDR3 bases: TGCAGTGCTAGGTGGACGGGAAACATTCAGTACTTC. This translates into CSARWTGNIQYF. This chain connects TRBV20-1 to TRBJ2-4; D unresolved. Trimming stripped 3 bases from V and 6 bases from J, with 9 bases between. The germline gives CDR1 DFQATT, CDR2 SNEGSKA (reference sequence). The CDR3 has 12 residues.

There are a few counts of this clonotype. The J gene is TRBJ2-5, the V gene TRBV6-1, with 7 bases that match TRBD1. J gave up 7 bases and V 6 bases, and 14 bases lay outside the gene matches. In germline, CDR1 is MNHNS, CDR2 SASEGT. The CDR3 loop spans 15 amino acids. The CDR3, as DNA: TGTGCCAGCAGCCCGGGACAGCGCTTCGCTTGGACCCAGTACTTC. Protein product: CASSPGQRFAWTQYF.

The J gene is TRBJ1-1, the V gene TRBV6-5; D may be TRBD1 (5 bases). The V gene's germline CDR1 is MNHEY and CDR2 SVGAGI. V lost 0 bases and J lost 6, with 11 bases in between. This CDR3 comprises 14 residues. The CDR3 coding sequence is TGTGCCAGCAGTTACTCCCAGGGTTCGCCTGAAGCTTTCTTT. Amino acids: CASSYSQGSPEAFF.

The chain is built from TRBV9 and TRBJ2-7; D ambiguous. Per the germline V gene, CDR1 is SGDLS and CDR2 is YYNGEE. The CDR3 has 15 amino acids. Deletions cut 0 bases from V and 7 bases from J, with 17 bases between. The CDR3 region is CASSVGTVPPLEQYF. CDR3 sequence (DNA): TGTGCCAGCAGCGTAGGTACTGTGCCTCCCTTGGAGCAGTACTTC.

The gene calls are TRBV5-1 and TRBJ2-7, with unresolved D. Germline V CDR1 and CDR2: SGHRS, YFSETQ. The germline V and J ends were trimmed by 0 bases and 4 bases, with 17 bases remaining between them. The CDR3 sequence is 16 residues long. CDR3 sequence: CASSLAGLRTPYEQYF. The CDR3 bases are TGCGCCAGCAGCTTGGCCGGGCTCCGAACCCCGTACGAGCAGTACTTC.

This clonotype appeared many times. The genes are TRBV29-1 and TRBJ2-7; TRBD1 aligns across 7 bases. The germline V gene encodes CDR1 SQVTM and CDR2 ANQGSEA. The CDR3 is 13 amino acids. V shed 5 bases and J 5 bases; nucleotides not matched to a gene: 9. CDR3 protein: CSVTTGDSHEQYF. The CDR3 DNA is TGCAGCGTTACTACAGGGGATTCTCACGAGCAGTACTTC.

This clonotype was seen at least ten times. The chain has TRBV7-3 and TRBJ2-2, with D tentatively TRBD2 (7 bases). With 5 bases removed from V and 3 bases from J, the gap between germline ends came to 10 bases. CDR3 size: 14 residues. Germline V gene sequence: CDR1 SGHTA, CDR2 FQGTGA. CDR3 nucleotide sequence: TGTGCCAGCAGCAGGGGGGGAGACACCGGGGAGCTGTTTTTT. Its translation is CASSRGGDTGELFF. Based on the CDR3 plus reference TRBV7-3 and TRBJ2-2, the full variable domain is GAGVSQTPSNKVTEKGKYVELRCDPISGHTALYWYRQSLGQGPEFLIYFQGTGAADDSGLPNDRFFAVRPEGSVSTLKIQRTERGDSAVYLCASSRGGDTGELFFGEGSRLTVL.

At least ten counts were recorded for this clonotype. The chain combines TRBV12-3 or TRBV12-4 with TRBJ1-5, with D unresolved. This CDR3 region has 14 residues. Trimming stripped 4 bases from V and 1 base from J, with 8 bases between. As DNA, the CDR3 is TGTGCCAGCAGTTCCTTTGTAAGCAATCAGCCCCAGCATTTT. Its translation: CASSSFVSNQPQHF.

This clonotype was seen just once. A read error may account for a junction end that differs from germline. The CDR3 protein is CCARDFGLGRPIPNEQFF. In DNA, the CDR3 is TGCTGTGCTAGAGATTTTGGACTAGGCAGACCGATCCCCAATGAGCAGTTCTTC. The V and J genes are TRBV20-1 and TRBJ2-1, with 7 bases that match TRBD2. CDR3 size: 18 residues. Germline CDR1 reads DFQATT; CDR2 reads SNEGSKA (reference sequence).